What follows are 29 T cell receptor beta chains derived from one specimen sequenced in a study of T cells in Graves' hyperthyroidism and ophthalmopathy. Amplification targeted TCR beta CDR3 regions from RNA transcripts. HTBI primers were the set used in a first-round RT-PCR of the TCR CDR3. MiXCR, run by TCRdb on the multiplex PCR reads, gives a single entry per CDR3 protein. This repertoire shows some 350,000 distinct CDR3 sequences, 20% to 30% found once; its top ten account for more than 60%. Material for sequencing was blood. The receptors were gathered from a man aged 50 or older with Graves' hyperthyroidism.

This clonotype was recorded a few times. The J gene is TRBJ2-3, the V gene TRBV7-2; maybe TRBD1 (6 bases). CDR1 and CDR2 from the germline V gene are SGHTA and FQGNSA. The CDR3 is 15 amino acids. Between the trimmed V and J ends, which lost 1 base and 6 bases, there was a span of 14 bases. The CDR3 region has the DNA TGTGCCAGCAGCTTAGTGGACAGTCTTCGTGATACGCAGTATTTT. It codes for CASSLVDSLRDTQYF. Full variable domain (remainder filled in from reference TRBV7-2 and TRBJ2-3): GAGVSQSPSNKVTEKGKDVELRCDPISGHTALYWYRQSLGQGLEFLIYFQGNSAPDKSGLPSDRFSAERTGGSVSTLTIQRTQQEDSAVYLCASSLVDSLRDTQYFGPGTRLTVL.

This clonotype has ten or more counts. V is TRBV11-3 and J is TRBJ2-1; D uncertain. The germline CDR1 and CDR2 sequences are SGHNT and YENEEA. V lost 4 bases and J lost 7, with 14 bases in between. CDR3 length: 14 amino acids. CDR3 in DNA: TGTGCCAGCAGCTCGGACCGGAATTTGAATGAGCAGTTCTTC. Residues: CASSSDRNLNEQFF. The full variable domain, rest sourced from reference TRBV11-3 and TRBJ2-1, is EAGVVQSPRYKIIEKKQPVAFWCNPISGHNTLYWYLQNLGQGPELLIRYENEEAVDDSQLPKDRFSAERLKGVDSTLKIQPAELGDSAVYLCASSSDRNLNEQFFGPGTRLTVL.

A few counts support this clonotype. The chain carries TRBV13 and TRBJ2-3; D gene unclear. CDR3 length: 14 residues. Germline V gene data show CDR1 as PRHDT and CDR2 as FYEKMQ (reference sequence). V lost 1 base and J 1 base, leaving 6 bases between the germline ends. CDR3 in DNA: TGTGCCAGCAGCTTAGCGGACCGCACAGATACGCAGTATTTT. It encodes CASSLADRTDTQYF.

This clonotype turned up a few times. The J gene is TRBJ1-2, the V gene TRBV18; D ambiguous. The CDR3 is made up of 13 amino acids. Trimming pared 6 bases from V and 8 bases from J, leaving 16 bases between. Per germline, CDR1 KGHSH and CDR2 LQKENI. For the CDR3, the DNA is TGTGCCAGCTCGATGACGGGCCTGCGCGGCTACACCTTC. This encodes CASSMTGLRGYTF.

The chain carries TRBV30 and TRBJ1-4; TRBD1 is a possible D gene (5 bases). The CDR3 spans 14 residues. V was trimmed by 0 bases and J by 8 bases, leaving 13 bases between them. Germline CDR1 and CDR2: GTSNPN and SVGIG (reference sequence). The CDR3 here is CAWSVRRGREKLFF. The CDR3 DNA follows: TGTGCCTGGAGTGTAAGGAGGGGCAGAGAAAAACTGTTTTTT. The full variable domain, rest sourced from reference TRBV30 and TRBJ1-4, is SQTIHQWPATLVQPVGSPLSLECTVEGTSNPNLYWYRQAAGRGLQLLFYSVGIGQISSEVPQNLSASRPQDRQFILSSKKLLLSDSGFYLCAWSVRRGREKLFFGSGTQLSVL.

A few counts support this clonotype. The V gene is TRBV15, the J gene TRBJ2-1; 13 bases map to TRBD2. CDR3 size: 16 residues. Germline V gene lookup returns CDR1 LNHNV and CDR2 YYDKDF (reference sequence). V dropped 3 bases and J dropped 2; count of bases not matched to a gene: 1. This CDR3 is CATSRGLAGTYNEQFF. The CDR3 nucleotides read TGTGCCACCAGCAGGGGACTAGCGGGGACCTACAATGAGCAGTTCTTC.

The chain combines TRBV20-1 with TRBJ1-2; weak D call: TRBD1 (6 bases). V lost 1 base to trimming and J lost 8 bases, with 26 bases between them. The germline V gene has CDR1 DFQATT and CDR2 SNEGSKA (reference sequence). This CDR3 contains 17 residues. The CDR3, as DNA: TGCAGTGCTAGAGCGCCGGGGGCGGCAGGGTACGGGGGCGGCTACACCTTC. Protein product: CSARAPGAAGYGGGYTF.

The chain uses TRBV15 and TRBJ2-1, with D possibly being TRBD1 (6 bases). Germline V gene sequence: CDR1 LNHNV, CDR2 YYDKDF (reference sequence). Trimming removed 0 bases at V and 3 bases at J, with 6 bases between. The CDR3 consists of 14 residues. CDR3 bases: TGTGCCACCAGCAGAGAGGGACACTACAATGAGCAGTTCTTC. Protein: CATSREGHYNEQFF.

V usage is TRBV5-4 and J usage is TRBJ1-6, with 7 bases fitting TRBD1. Germline trimming cut 4 bases from V and 5 bases from J; bases unmatched to any gene: 6. The germline gives CDR1 SGHNT, CDR2 YYREEE (reference sequence). The CDR3 is 15 amino acids. CDR3 sequence reads: CASSRQGSHNSPLHF. The CDR3 DNA reads TGTGCCAGCAGCCGACAGGGCTCGCATAATTCACCCCTCCACTTT.

This chain connects TRBV18 to TRBJ2-2; 9 bases are shared with TRBD1. V was clipped by 3 bases and J by 3 bases; unmatched bases: 8. Germline V gene data show CDR1 as KGHSH and CDR2 as LQKENI. CDR3 length equals 17 residues. The CDR3 coding sequence is TGTGCCAGCTCACCCCAACAACAGGGGGCGGACACCGGGGAGCTGTTTTTT. It codes for CASSPQQQGADTGELFF.

This clonotype has just a few counts. This chain joins TRBV6-6 and TRBJ2-3; TRBD1 might be the D (5 bases). This CDR3 contains 13 residues. Between the trimmed V and J ends, which lost 2 bases and 6 bases, there was a span of 9 bases. In germline, CDR1 is MNHNY, CDR2 SVGAGI (reference sequence). In nucleotides, the CDR3 is TGTGCCAGCAGTTACGGGGCAGGGGATACGCAGTATTTT. Amino acid sequence: CASSYGAGDTQYF.

The V and J genes are TRBV6-1 and TRBJ1-6; D is uncertain. This CDR3 region has 12 residues. Germline-derived CDR1 and CDR2 are MNHNS and SASEGT. Deletions cut 4 bases from V and 11 bases from J, with 9 bases between. The CDR3 region is CASSAEVTPLHF. As DNA, the CDR3 is TGTGCCAGCAGTGCGGAGGTAACACCCCTCCACTTT.

V gene TRBV24-1 combines with J gene TRBJ2-3; 9 bases map to TRBD2. There are 17 residues in the CDR3. CDR1 and CDR2 (germline): KGHDR, SFDVKD. The V and J ends lost 2 bases and 3 bases, in that order; junction bases with no gene match: 8. The CDR3 loop is CATSDSIAGEVTDTQYF. CDR3 DNA sequence: TGTGCCACCAGTGATTCTATAGCGGGGGAGGTTACAGATACGCAGTATTTT.

The V gene is TRBV7-9, the J gene TRBJ2-6, with a tentative D call TRBD2 (6 bases). The CDR3 extends over 15 amino acids. Germline assignment: CDR1 SEHNR and CDR2 FQNEAQ (reference sequence). Trimming took 1 base from V and 2 from J, leaving 6 bases between them. The CDR3 is CASSLGEAGANVLTF. Here the CDR3 DNA reads TGTGCCAGCAGCTTAGGGGAGGCTGGGGCCAACGTCCTGACTTTC.

This clonotype was seen a handful of times. V is TRBV19 and J is TRBJ2-5; TRBD2 matches 7 bases. Germline CDR1 and CDR2: LNHDA and SQIVND (reference sequence). V dropped 7 bases and J dropped 5; count of bases not matched to a gene: 10. The CDR3 covers 14 residues. CDR3 DNA sequence: TGTGCCAGTATCCATTTGGGGAGGGGTGAGACCCAGTACTTC. Amino acids: CASIHLGRGETQYF.

On this clonotype itself: A much larger clone sits a single nucleotide away, making a read error possible. The V gene is TRBV7-2, the J gene TRBJ2-7, with TRBD2 matching over 11 bases. The germline V gene encodes CDR1 SGHTA and CDR2 FQGNSA. The V segment lost 5 bases and the J segment 4 bases; nucleotides outside the gene matches: 13. The CDR3 loop spans 17 amino acids. In nucleotides, the CDR3 is TGTGCCAGCAGCGAGCTCTCGGCACTAGCGGGAGCATACGAGCAGTACTTC. Translation: CASSELSALAGAYEQYF. Looking up the rest from reference TRBV7-2 and TRBJ2-7 gives the full variable domain: GAGVSQSPSNKVTEKGKDVELRCDPISGHTALYWYRQSLGQGLEFLIYFQGNSAPDKSGLPSDRFSAERTGGSVSTLTIQRTQQEDSAVYLCASSELSALAGAYEQYFGPGTRLTVT.

This sequence joins TRBV24-1 and TRBJ2-1, with D unclear. The CDR3 runs to 15 residues. Trimming shortened V by 4 bases and J by 7 bases, and 16 bases separated the two germline ends. Germline V gene sequence: CDR1 KGHDR, CDR2 SFDVKD. In DNA, the CDR3 is TGTGCCACCAGTGAGCCAGACCGTCCCAGTAATGAGCAGTTCTTC. Protein product: CATSEPDRPSNEQFF.

The chain recombines TRBV12-3 or TRBV12-4 with TRBJ2-3; D remains unclear. Trimming removed 7 bases from V and 5 bases from J, with 10 bases in between. The CDR3 contains 12 residues. DNA for the CDR3: TGTGCCAGCACATCTATTGGAGATACGCAGTATTTT. This sequence encodes CASTSIGDTQYF.

This clonotype was seen a single time. In DNA form, the CDR3 reads TGCAGTGCTAGAGGGACCGACAGGGGAGTGAACTGTGAGACCCAGTACTTC. It encodes CSARGTDRGVNCETQYF. The chain uses TRBV20-1 and TRBJ2-5; 8 nucleotides line up with TRBD1. There are 17 residues in the CDR3. The germline V gene encodes CDR1 DFQATT and CDR2 SNEGSKA (reference sequence). Trimming removed 1 base from V and 5 bases from J; junction bases left unmatched: 15.

On this clonotype: With a much larger clone just one base away, this may be a read error. The chain carries TRBV2 and TRBJ2-5; 10 bases map to TRBD2. Germline V gene lookup returns CDR1 SNHLY and CDR2 FYNNEI. The CDR3 has 15 amino acids. The CDR3 DNA reads as TGTGCCAACAGTGACGGGAGACTAGCGGGAGAGACCCAGTACTTC. Translating it yields CANSDGRLAGETQYF. The full variable domain, in which reference TRBV2 and TRBJ2-5 provide the parts outside the CDR3, is EPEVTQTPSHQVTQMGQEVILRCVPISNHLYFYWYRQILGQKVEFLVSFYNNEISEKSEIFDDQFSVERPDGSNFTLKIRSTKLEDSAMYFCANSDGRLAGETQYFGPGTRLLVL.

The J gene is TRBJ2-7, the V gene TRBV9, with D possibly TRBD2 on 6 matching bases. The V gene's germline CDR1 is SGDLS and CDR2 YYNGEE. With 3 bases removed from V and 6 bases from J, the gap between germline ends came to 22 bases. This CDR3 spans 16 amino acids. The CDR3 DNA reads as TGTGCCAGCAGCGCCGGACTATACCAATTCTCCGGCGAGCAGTACTTC. It is translated as CASSAGLYQFSGEQYF.

For the CDR3, the DNA is TGTGCCAGCAGCCCCACCGCGGGAGGGCCCTACGAGCAGTACTTC. Amino acid sequence: CASSPTAGGPYEQYF. This rearrangement joins TRBV7-3 to TRBJ2-7, with 9 bases that match TRBD2. Unmatched junction bases numbered 7, after V lost 5 bases and J lost 2 bases. Germline V gives CDR1 SGHTA, CDR2 FQGTGA. This CDR3 is built from 15 residues.

The chain is built from TRBV20-1 and TRBJ2-1; D is unclear. Between the trimmed V and J ends, which lost 0 bases and 4 bases, there was a span of 10 bases. CDR1 and CDR2 (germline): DFQATT, SNEGSKA (reference sequence). The CDR3 extends over 14 amino acids. The DNA for the CDR3 is TGCAGTGCTAGAGACCATTCCCAATACAATGAGCAGTTCTTC. Its protein product is CSARDHSQYNEQFF.

This clonotype was recorded many times. Written as DNA, the CDR3 is TGTGCCAGCAGCCAGGGTCCCGCGACAGGGATGAACACTGAAGCTTTCTTT. Amino acid sequence: CASSQGPATGMNTEAFF. The rearrangement links TRBV3-1 to TRBJ1-1, with 7 bases that match TRBD1. The germline gives CDR1 LGHDT, CDR2 YNNKEL (reference sequence). V lost 3 bases, J lost 0 bases, and 10 bases stayed unmatched. The CDR3 consists of 17 residues.

The V gene is TRBV5-1, the J gene TRBJ2-7, with TRBD1 identical over 10 bases. Per the germline V gene, CDR1 is SGHRS and CDR2 is YFSETQ. There are 14 residues in the CDR3. The V segment lost 5 bases and the J segment 5 bases; nucleotides outside the gene matches: 7. This chain's CDR3 is CASRSGTGANEQYF. CDR3 in DNA: TGCGCCAGCAGGTCCGGGACAGGGGCGAACGAGCAGTACTTC.

The chain links TRBV25-1 to TRBJ2-2; 11 positions agree with TRBD2. This CDR3 region has 15 residues. Unmatched junction bases numbered 2, after V lost 1 base and J lost 7 bases. In germline, CDR1 is MGHDK, CDR2 SYGVNS. The CDR3 coding sequence is TGTGCCAGCAGTGAATGGACTAGCGGGTTCGGGGAGCTGTTTTTT. This codes for CASSEWTSGFGELFF.

V gene TRBV15 combines with J gene TRBJ2-3; 7 bases map to TRBD1. CDR1 and CDR2 from the germline V gene are LNHNV and YYDKDF (reference sequence). Trimming took 5 bases from V and 2 from J; bases not matched to a gene: 16. The CDR3 runs 18 residues. As DNA, the CDR3 is TGTGCCACCAGCCGTACTACTAACAGGGGCGCCAACACAGATACGCAGTATTTT. Its protein is CATSRTTNRGANTDTQYF.

This clonotype has a count of ten or more. This chain joins TRBV10-1 and TRBJ2-1; 10 nucleotides match TRBD1. The CDR3 is 14 residues long. The trim removed 11 bases at V and 6 bases at J, leaving 10 bases unmatched. Germline V gives CDR1 WNHNN, CDR2 SYGVQD (reference sequence). The CDR3 DNA reads TGCGCCGGCCTAGGACAGGGGGGACTCAATGAGCAGTTCTTC. Translating gives CAGLGQGGLNEQFF.

This clonotype has more than one count but fewer than ten. CDR3 DNA sequence: TGTGCCAGCAGCCAACGGACAGGGGAGGACAAAAACATTCAGTACTTC. Protein sequence: CASSQRTGEDKNIQYF. The V gene is TRBV3-1, the J gene TRBJ2-4, with 9 nucleotides matching TRBD1. Germline-derived CDR1 and CDR2 are LGHDT and YNNKEL (reference sequence). V gave up 2 bases and J gave up 3 bases; unmatched junction bases: 5. The CDR3 length is 16 residues. Supplemented by reference TRBV3-1 and TRBJ2-4, the full variable domain reads DTAVSQTPKYLVTQMGNDKSIKCEQNLGHDTMYWYKQDSKKFLKIMFSYNNKELIINETVPNRFSPKSPDKAHLNLHINSLELGDSAVYFCASSQRTGEDKNIQYFGAGTRLSVL.